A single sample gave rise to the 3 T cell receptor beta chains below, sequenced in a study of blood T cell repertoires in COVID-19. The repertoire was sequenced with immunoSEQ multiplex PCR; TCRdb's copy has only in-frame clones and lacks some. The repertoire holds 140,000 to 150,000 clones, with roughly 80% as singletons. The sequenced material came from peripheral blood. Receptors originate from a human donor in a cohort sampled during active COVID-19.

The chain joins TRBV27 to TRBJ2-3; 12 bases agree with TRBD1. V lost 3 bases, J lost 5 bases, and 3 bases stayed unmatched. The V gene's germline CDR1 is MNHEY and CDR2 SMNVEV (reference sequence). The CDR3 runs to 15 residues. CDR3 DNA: TGTGCCAGCAGTTTCGGGACAGGGGGCAAAGATACGCAGTATTTT. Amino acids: CASSFGTGGKDTQYF.

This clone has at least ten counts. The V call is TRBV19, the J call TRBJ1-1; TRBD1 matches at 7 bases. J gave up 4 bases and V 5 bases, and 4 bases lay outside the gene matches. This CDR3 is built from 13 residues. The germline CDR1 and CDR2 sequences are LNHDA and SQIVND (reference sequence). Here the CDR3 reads CASSFTGATEAFF. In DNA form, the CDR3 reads TGTGCCAGTAGTTTCACAGGGGCCACTGAAGCTTTCTTT.

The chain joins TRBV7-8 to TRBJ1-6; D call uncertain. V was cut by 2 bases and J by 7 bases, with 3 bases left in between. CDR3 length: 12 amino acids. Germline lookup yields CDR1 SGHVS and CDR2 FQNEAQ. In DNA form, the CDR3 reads TGTGCCAGCAGCTTACCAAATTCACCCCTCCACTTT. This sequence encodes CASSLPNSPLHF.